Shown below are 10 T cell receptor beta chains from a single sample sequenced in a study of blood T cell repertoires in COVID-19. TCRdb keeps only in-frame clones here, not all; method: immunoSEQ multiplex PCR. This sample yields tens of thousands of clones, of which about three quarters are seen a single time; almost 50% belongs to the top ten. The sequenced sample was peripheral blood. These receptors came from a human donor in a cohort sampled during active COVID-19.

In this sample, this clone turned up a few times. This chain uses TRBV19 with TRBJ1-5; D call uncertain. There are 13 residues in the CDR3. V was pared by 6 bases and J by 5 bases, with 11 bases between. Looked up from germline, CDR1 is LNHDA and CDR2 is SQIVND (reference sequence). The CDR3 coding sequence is TGTGCCAGTAGGCTTATAGCCCATCAGCCCCAGCATTTT. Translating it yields CASRLIAHQPQHF.

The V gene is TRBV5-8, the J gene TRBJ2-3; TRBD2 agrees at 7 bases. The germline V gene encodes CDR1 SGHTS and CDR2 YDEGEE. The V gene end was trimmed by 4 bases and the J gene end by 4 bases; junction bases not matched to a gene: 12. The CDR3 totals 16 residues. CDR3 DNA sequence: TGTGCCAGCAGCCGGTTCTCACCTCGGGGGGCAGATACGCAGTATTTT. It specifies CASSRFSPRGADTQYF.

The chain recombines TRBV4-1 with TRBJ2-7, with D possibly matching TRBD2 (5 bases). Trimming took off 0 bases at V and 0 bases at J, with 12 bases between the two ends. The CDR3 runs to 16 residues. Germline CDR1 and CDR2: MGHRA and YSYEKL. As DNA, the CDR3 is TGCGCCAGCAGCCAAGATCGACCGGGGATCTCCTACGAGCAGTACTTC. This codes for CASSQDRPGISYEQYF.

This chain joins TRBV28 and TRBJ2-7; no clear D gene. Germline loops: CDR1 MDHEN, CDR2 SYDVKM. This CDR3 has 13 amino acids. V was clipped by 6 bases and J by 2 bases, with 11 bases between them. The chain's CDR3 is CASSSRSPYEQYF. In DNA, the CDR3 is TGTGCCAGCAGCTCTCGTTCTCCCTACGAGCAGTACTTC.

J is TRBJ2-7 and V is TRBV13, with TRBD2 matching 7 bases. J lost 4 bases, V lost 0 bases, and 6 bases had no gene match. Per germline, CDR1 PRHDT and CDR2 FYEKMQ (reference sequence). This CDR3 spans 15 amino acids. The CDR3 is CASSLGRGYIYEQYF. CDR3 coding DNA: TGTGCCAGCAGCTTAGGGCGGGGGTATATTTACGAGCAGTACTTC.

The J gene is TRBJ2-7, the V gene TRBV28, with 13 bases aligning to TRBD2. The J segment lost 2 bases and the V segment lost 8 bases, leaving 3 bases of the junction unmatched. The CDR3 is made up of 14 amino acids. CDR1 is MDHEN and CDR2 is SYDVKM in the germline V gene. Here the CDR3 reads CASGTSGKTYEQYF. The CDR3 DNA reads TGTGCCAGCGGGACTAGCGGGAAGACCTACGAGCAGTACTTC. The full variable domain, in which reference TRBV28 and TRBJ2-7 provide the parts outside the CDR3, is DVKVTQSSRYLVKRTGEKVFLECVQDMDHENMFWYRQDPGLGLRLIYFSYDVKMKEKGDIPEGYSVSREKKERFSLILESASTNQTSMYLCASGTSGKTYEQYFGPGTRLTVT.

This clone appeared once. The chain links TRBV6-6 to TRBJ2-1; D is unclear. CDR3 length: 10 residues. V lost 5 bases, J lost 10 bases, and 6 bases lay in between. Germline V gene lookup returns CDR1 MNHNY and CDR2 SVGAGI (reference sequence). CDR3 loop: CASSRREQFF. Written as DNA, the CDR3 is TGTGCCAGCAGTCGCAGGGAGCAGTTCTTC.

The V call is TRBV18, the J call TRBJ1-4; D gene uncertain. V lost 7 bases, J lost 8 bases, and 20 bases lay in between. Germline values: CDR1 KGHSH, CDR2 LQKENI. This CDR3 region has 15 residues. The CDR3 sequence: CASFPREATGEKLFF. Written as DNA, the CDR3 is TGTGCCAGCTTCCCGCGAGAGGCCACCGGGGAAAAACTGTTTTTT.

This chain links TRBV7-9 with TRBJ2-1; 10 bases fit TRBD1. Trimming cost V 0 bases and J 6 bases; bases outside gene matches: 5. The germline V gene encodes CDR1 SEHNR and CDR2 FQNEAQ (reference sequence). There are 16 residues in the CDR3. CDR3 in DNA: TGTGCCAGCAGCTTAGCGGGACAGGGGAAATTCAATGAGCAGTTCTTC. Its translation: CASSLAGQGKFNEQFF.

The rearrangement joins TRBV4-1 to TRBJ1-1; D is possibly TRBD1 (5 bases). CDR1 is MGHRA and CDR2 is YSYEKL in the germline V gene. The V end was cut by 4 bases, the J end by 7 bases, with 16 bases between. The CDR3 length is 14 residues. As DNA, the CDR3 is TGCGCCAGCAGCCTTCGGACCACGGGGGGTGAAGCTTTCTTT. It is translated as CASSLRTTGGEAFF.